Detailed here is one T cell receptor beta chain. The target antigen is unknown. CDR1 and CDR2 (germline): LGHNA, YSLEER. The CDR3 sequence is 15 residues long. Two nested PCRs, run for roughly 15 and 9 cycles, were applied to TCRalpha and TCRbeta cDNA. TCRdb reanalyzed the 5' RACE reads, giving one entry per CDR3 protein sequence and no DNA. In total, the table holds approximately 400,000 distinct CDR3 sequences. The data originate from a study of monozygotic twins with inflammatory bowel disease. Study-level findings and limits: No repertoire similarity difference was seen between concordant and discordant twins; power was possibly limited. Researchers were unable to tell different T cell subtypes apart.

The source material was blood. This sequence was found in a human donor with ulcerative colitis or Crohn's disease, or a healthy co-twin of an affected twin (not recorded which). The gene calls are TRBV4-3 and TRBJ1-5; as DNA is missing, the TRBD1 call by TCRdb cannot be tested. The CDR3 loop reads CASSQSTGSHQPQHF.